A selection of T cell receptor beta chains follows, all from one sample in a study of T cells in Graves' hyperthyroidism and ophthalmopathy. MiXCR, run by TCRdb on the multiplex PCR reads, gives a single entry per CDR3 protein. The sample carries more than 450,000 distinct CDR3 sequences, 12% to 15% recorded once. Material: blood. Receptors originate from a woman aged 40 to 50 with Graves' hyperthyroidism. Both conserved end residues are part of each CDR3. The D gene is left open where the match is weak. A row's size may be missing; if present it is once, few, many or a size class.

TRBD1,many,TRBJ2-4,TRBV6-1,CASMGQDKNIQYF,TGTGCCAGCATGGGACAGGATAAAAACATTCAGTACTTC
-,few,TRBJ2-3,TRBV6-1,CASRGLPTSTDTQYF,TGTGCCAGCAGAGGGTTACCGACTAGCACAGATACGCAGTATTTT
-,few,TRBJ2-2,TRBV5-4,CASSFSGSAVTGELFF,TGTGCCAGCAGCTTCTCCGGCTCAGCGGTTACCGGGGAGCTGTTTTTT
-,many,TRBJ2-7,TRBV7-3,CASSLDGNEQYF,TGTGCCAGCAGCCTGGACGGGAATGAGCAGTACTTC
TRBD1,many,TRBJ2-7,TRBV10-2,CASSNGQGRYEQYF,TGCGCCAGCAGTAATGGACAGGGGCGCTACGAGCAGTACTTC
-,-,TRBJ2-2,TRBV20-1,CSARPILGLLSNTGELFF,TGCAGTGCTAGACCCATCCTCGGATTGCTCTCTAACACCGGGGAGCTGTTTTTT
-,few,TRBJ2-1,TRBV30,CAWSPGKEVYNEQFF,TGTGCCTGGAGCCCCGGGAAGGAGGTTTACAATGAGCAGTTCTTC
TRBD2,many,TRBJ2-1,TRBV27,CASSPGLVENEQFF,TGTGCCAGCAGCCCGGGACTAGTTGAAAATGAGCAGTTCTTC
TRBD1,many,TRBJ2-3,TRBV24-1,CATSGTGARRTDTQYF,TGTGCCACCAGCGGGACAGGGGCTAGACGAACAGATACGCAGTATTTT
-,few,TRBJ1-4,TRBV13,CASSLGGRHEKLFF,TGTGCCAGCAGCTTAGGGGGGCGGCATGAAAAACTGTTTTTT
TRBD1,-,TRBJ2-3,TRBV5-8,CASIIPGQGVTDTQYF,TGTGCCAGCATCATCCCGGGACAGGGGGTCACAGATACGCAGTATTTT
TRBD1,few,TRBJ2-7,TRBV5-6,CASSPGTGIYLDNAEQYF,TGTGCCAGCAGCCCCGGGACAGGGATTTATCTCGACAACGCCGAGCAGTACTTC
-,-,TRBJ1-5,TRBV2,CASSEGAGFQPQHF,TGTGCCAGCAGTGAAGGTGCAGGTTTTCAGCCCCAGCATTTT
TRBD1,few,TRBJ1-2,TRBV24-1,CATSDSAARTGAVGYTF,TGTGCCACCAGTGATTCCGCCGCCAGGACAGGGGCGGTCGGCTACACCTTC
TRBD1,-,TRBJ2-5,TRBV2,CASSYRDRGLQTQYF,TGTGCCAGCAGTTACCGGGACAGGGGGCTGCAGACCCAGTACTTC
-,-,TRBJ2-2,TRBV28,CASQREAGELFF,TGTGCCAGCCAACGGGAAGCCGGGGAGCTGTTTTTT
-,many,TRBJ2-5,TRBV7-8,CASSLSSWASERYFQETQYF,TGTGCCAGCAGCTTATCTTCTTGGGCTAGCGAGCGATATTTCCAAGAGACCCAGTACTTC
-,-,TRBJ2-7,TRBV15,CATSRTGAYEQYF,TGTGCCACCAGCAGAACGGGCGCCTACGAGCAGTACTTC
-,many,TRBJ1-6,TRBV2,CASTREANNSPLHF,TGTGCCAGCACCAGGGAGGCTAATAATTCACCCCTCCACTTT
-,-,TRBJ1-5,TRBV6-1,CASGSGRENQPQHF,TGTGCCAGCGGATCCGGACGGGAAAATCAGCCCCAGCATTTT
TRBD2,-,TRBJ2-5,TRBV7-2,CASSLTSGREETQYF,TGTGCCAGCAGCTTGACTAGCGGGAGGGAAGAGACCCAGTACTTC
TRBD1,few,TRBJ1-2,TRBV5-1,CASSLTTGTGECYTF,TGCGCCAGCAGCTTGACCACTGGGACAGGGGAATGCTACACCTTC
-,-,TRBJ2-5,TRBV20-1,CSARDGSAQETQYF,TGCAGTGCTAGAGACGGAAGCGCCCAAGAGACCCAGTACTTC
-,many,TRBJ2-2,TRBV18,CASSFGQTNTGELFF,TGTGCCAGCTCATTCGGGCAGACGAACACCGGGGAGCTGTTTTTT
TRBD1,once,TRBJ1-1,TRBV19,CASRRQGETEAFF,TGTGCCAGTAGACGACAGGGGGAAACTGAAGCTTTCTTT
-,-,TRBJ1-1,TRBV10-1,CASSRSGRNTEAFF,TGCGCCAGCAGCCGATCGGGACGGAACACTGAAGCTTTCTTT
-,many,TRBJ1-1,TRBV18,CASSPNRENTEAFF,TGTGCCAGCTCACCCAACAGGGAAAACACTGAAGCTTTCTTT
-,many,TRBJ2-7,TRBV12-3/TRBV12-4,CASSQSFGGRDEQYF,TGTGCCAGCAGCCAATCCTTTGGGGGGCGGGACGAGCAGTACTTC
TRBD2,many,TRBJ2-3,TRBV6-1,CASRPFTSGSTDTQYF,TGTGCCAGCAGACCTTTTACTAGCGGTAGCACAGATACGCAGTATTTT
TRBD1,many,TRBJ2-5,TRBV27,CASGDREETQYF,TGTGCCAGCGGGGACAGGGAAGAGACCCAGTACTTC
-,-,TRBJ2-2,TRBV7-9,CASSSTRGQGRLAGDPGELFF,TGTGCCAGCAGCTCTACCCGGGGACAGGGTCGGCTAGCGGGAGATCCTGGGGAGCTGTTTTTT
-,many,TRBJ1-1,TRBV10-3,CAISESLAGTRAGTEAFF,TGTGCCATCAGTGAGTCGTTGGCCGGGACAAGGGCTGGCACTGAAGCTTTCTTT
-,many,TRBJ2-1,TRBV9,CASSETGAPYNEQFF,TGTGCCAGCAGCGAAACGGGAGCCCCCTACAATGAGCAGTTCTTC
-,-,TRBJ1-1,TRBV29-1,CSVVGAEAFF,TGCAGCGTTGTAGGAGCTGAAGCTTTCTTT
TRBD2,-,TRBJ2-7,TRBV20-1,CSARDLTGGRDEQYF,TGCAGTGCTAGAGATCTTACGGGAGGCAGGGACGAGCAGTACTTC
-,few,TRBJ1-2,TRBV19,CASSITGRPGYTF,TGTGCCAGTAGTATTACCGGGCGCCCGGGCTACACCTTC
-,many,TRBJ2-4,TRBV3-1,CASSQDRASGQGNIQYF,TGTGCCAGCAGCCAAGACCGGGCCTCCGGGCAGGGGAACATTCAGTACTTC